This note documents a single T cell receptor beta chain sequence. Its antigen has not been determined. Base qualities were left out, and no much larger clone turns up one base away. CDR1 and CDR2 were assigned from the germline V gene (reference sequence) as MNHEY and SMNVEV. From the cysteine up to the phenylalanine, the CDR3 has a length of 14 residues. The DNA shown is the 42-base CDR3, in frame from base 1. Trimming takes 7 bases off V and 10 bases off J; junction bases not matched to a gene: 7. The data are from a study of T cells in localized non-small cell lung cancer (TCRdb year 2020). In terms of the full investigation: Comparing tumors with uninvolved tumor-adjacent lungs, the study looked at the T cell repertoires of roughly 250 patients with early-stage NSCLC. A mean age of around 69 years was recorded for the NSCLC patients, of whom under 150 were male and about a hundred were female. The cohort comprised some 240 treatment-naïve NSCLC patients with resected, localized lung tumors.

The immunoSEQ Assay was used to sequence TCR beta CDR3 regions from DNA. On the study's bioinformatics: T cell density was computed as TCR beta template counts normalized to usable DNA estimated by amplifying housekeeping genes. The preseqR package was used to estimate richness by extrapolating to 400,000 templates for PBMC samples and to 120,000 templates for tissue samples. Clonality was defined by subtracting Pielou's evenness from one. Differential abundance testing on productive amino-acid clonotypes, with a minimum total count of 5 and an alpha of 0.1, was used to identify tissue-enriched TCRs. The Jaccard Index and the Morisita Overlap Index were used to measure how much the repertoires overlapped between compartments. TCR beta CDR3s were clustered by GLIPH together with public tetramer-defined viral CDR3s, and at least three viral sequences plus V-gene enrichment were required for viral motifs. TCRdb mirrors the immuneACCESS table, restricted to in-frame sequences. Some clones are absent from its copies; in checked studies, under half trace to an unresolved V gene, and the reason for the others is unknown. V, J and clone size derive from that table, while D and trimming were established from the DNA sequence. Here the sample has tens of thousands of clones; more than 75% occur a single time. Around 4.2% of the sample goes to the ten largest clones.

At diagnosis, peripheral blood, uninvolved tumor-adjacent lung and tumor were collected and stored as a combination of fresh-frozen and FFPE material. For TCR repertoire profiling, the blood samples were analyzed as peripheral blood mononuclear cells. The study at large found these results: Of the top 100 tumor clones, a median of 57 were detected in paired uninvolved adjacent lung; under 35 were also among that lung's top 100. The highest T cell clonality was observed in uninvolved tumor-adjacent lung, where clonality exceeded that of tumor, suggesting that antigenic responses were more focused in uninvolved tumor-adjacent lung. Longer overall survival was associated with higher T cell density in blood, whereas shorter survival was associated with higher clonality in adjacent lung. Since the design was exploratory, TCR variables were selected using unadjusted p-values with no false-discovery rate correction. Multi-region tumor sequencing was not performed, so intratumor heterogeneity could not be excluded.

The sequence was obtained from a male donor older than 55 with stage III lung adenocarcinoma. Sequenced material: peripheral blood, taken before any cancer treatment. Here the chain combines TRBV27 and TRBJ1-6; 10 bases in the middle match TRBD1. The sequenced DNA: TGTGCCAGCACCTTGACAGGGGGCCAATCACCCCTCCACTTT. Its product reads: CASTLTGGQSPLHF.